This T cell receptor (beta chain) originates from a study of T cell repertoires in cytomegalovirus infection. Study results and caveats: The cumulative frequency of public TCR beta families identified carriers of CMV plus the relevant HLA. Ex vivo, HLA-C-restricted CMV-specific TCR beta clonotypes prevailed over the rest of the response.

On this clonotype: Antigen specificity is unknown.

TCRdb used MiXCR to reprocess the reads, holding one entry per CDR3 protein. The sample comprises under 200,000 distinct CDR3 sequences, roughly a sixth of which are singletons, and around 19% rests with the top ten. The sample was CD8+ T cells from PBMCs. This TCR came from a human donor in good health (CMV status not recorded). Some clones in this sample may be carry-over from other donors' samples.

The CDR3 loop reads CASSPSRWSLATNEKLFF. Written as DNA, the CDR3 is TGTGCCAGCAGTCCCTCGAGGTGGTCCCTTGCAACTAATGAAAAACTGTTTTTT. This sequence joins TRBV12-3 or TRBV12-4 and TRBJ1-4; D unresolved. This CDR3 contains 18 residues. V lost 5 bases to trimming and J lost 0 bases, with 19 bases between them.